A selection of T cell receptor beta chains follows, all from one sample in a study of T cells in Graves' hyperthyroidism and ophthalmopathy. TCRdb re-derived calls from the multiplex PCR reads in MiXCR, one entry per CDR3 protein. This table has 450,000 to 650,000 distinct CDR3 sequences, 15% to 20% appearing once. Input material: blood. The receptors stem from a woman younger than 30 with Graves' ophthalmopathy. Both conserved end residues are part of each CDR3. A D gene is named only where the DNA matches it firmly. Part of the rows lack a size; the others show once, few, many or a class for expanded clones.

length: 14; J: TRBJ2-1; size: -; D: -; V: TRBV7-3; CDR3: CASSRDQAQNEQFF; DNA: TGTGCCAGTAGCCGAGATCAGGCGCAAAATGAGCAGTTCTTC
length: 15; J: TRBJ1-6; size: few; D: TRBD1; V: TRBV29-1; CDR3: CSVKPDRGENSPLHF; DNA: TGCAGCGTCAAACCGGACAGGGGGGAAAATTCACCCCTCCACTTT
length: 13; J: TRBJ1-1; size: many; D: -; V: TRBV2; CDR3: CASKIYLNTEAFF; DNA: TGTGCCAGCAAGATATATTTGAACACTGAAGCTTTCTTT
length: 13; J: TRBJ1-5; size: -; D: -; V: TRBV20-1; CDR3: CSAYDVSNQPQHF; DNA: TGCAGCGCTTATGACGTTAGCAATCAGCCCCAGCATTTT
length: 15; J: TRBJ2-7; size: many; D: -; V: TRBV5-6; CDR3: CASSLIVTSPYEQYF; DNA: TGTGCCAGCAGCCTTATAGTGACATCCCCCTACGAGCAGTACTTC
length: 14; J: TRBJ2-1; size: many; D: TRBD1; V: TRBV27; CDR3: CASGQGARGIEQFF; DNA: TGTGCCAGCGGGCAGGGGGCGCGGGGAATTGAGCAGTTCTTC
length: 14; J: TRBJ2-7; size: few; D: TRBD1; V: TRBV5-1; CDR3: CASSPGQGTDEQYF; DNA: TGCGCCAGCAGCCCCGGACAGGGTACGGACGAGCAGTACTTC
length: 14; J: TRBJ2-7; size: many; D: -; V: TRBV6-1; CDR3: CASSRTETDYEQYF; DNA: TGTGCCAGCAGTCGGACAGAGACGGACTACGAGCAGTACTTC
length: 17; J: TRBJ1-5; size: -; D: -; V: TRBV20-1; CDR3: CSARGGAAANSNQPQHF; DNA: TGCAGTGCTAGAGGGGGGGCAGCCGCAAATAGCAATCAGCCCCAGCATTTT
length: 18; J: TRBJ2-2; size: -; D: TRBD2; V: TRBV14; CDR3: CASSPWTSGRGNTGELFF; DNA: TGTGCCAGCAGCCCCTGGACTAGCGGAAGGGGTAACACCGGGGAGCTGTTTTTT
length: 15; J: TRBJ2-3; size: many; D: -; V: TRBV28; CDR3: CASTNGGGGTDTQYF; DNA: TGTGCCAGCACCAACGGGGGAGGGGGTACAGATACGCAGTATTTT
length: 13; J: TRBJ2-7; size: -; D: -; V: TRBV28; CDR3: CASSSGGVYEQYF; DNA: TGTGCCAGCAGCAGCGGCGGGGTATATGAGCAGTACTTC
length: 16; J: TRBJ2-3; size: many; D: -; V: TRBV7-9; CDR3: CASSLHAGNRGDTQYF; DNA: TGTGCCAGCAGCTTACACGCCGGGAATCGTGGGGATACGCAGTATTTT
length: 15; J: TRBJ2-4; size: -; D: TRBD2; V: TRBV28; CDR3: CASSFTSGSGYIQYF; DNA: TGTGCCAGCAGTTTCACTAGCGGGAGCGGGTACATTCAGTACTTC
length: 19; J: TRBJ2-3; size: -; D: TRBD2; V: TRBV3-1; CDR3: CASSPHPLTSKTLTNTQYF; DNA: TGTGCCAGCAGCCCCCACCCTCTGACTAGCAAGACTTTGACAAATACGCAGTATTTT
length: 15; J: TRBJ1-6; size: few; D: -; V: TRBV4-1; CDR3: CASRQETAYNSPLHF; DNA: TGCGCCAGCAGACAGGAGACAGCTTATAATTCACCCCTCCACTTT
length: 15; J: TRBJ1-5; size: many; D: -; V: TRBV27; CDR3: CASSLSRVGNQPQHF; DNA: TGTGCCAGCAGTTTATCCAGGGTGGGCAATCAGCCCCAGCATTTT
length: 16; J: TRBJ2-4; size: -; D: -; V: TRBV11-2; CDR3: CASSSPVELAKNIQYF; DNA: TGTGCCAGCAGCTCACCTGTAGAGCTAGCCAAAAACATTCAGTACTTC
length: 15; J: TRBJ1-5; size: -; D: -; V: TRBV10-3; CDR3: CAISELGGSNQPQHF; DNA: TGTGCCATCAGTGAGTTAGGGGGAAGCAATCAGCCCCAGCATTTT
length: 11; J: TRBJ1-1; size: many; D: -; V: TRBV12-5; CDR3: CASGTRTEAFF; DNA: TGTGCTAGTGGCACTAGAACTGAAGCTTTCTTT
length: 15; J: TRBJ1-4; size: few; D: -; V: TRBV4-1; CDR3: CASSQGGPRDEKLFF; DNA: TGCGCCAGCAGCCAAGGGGGGCCAAGGGATGAAAAACTGTTTTTT
length: 15; J: TRBJ1-3; size: -; D: -; V: TRBV7-9; CDR3: CASSVATQPGNTIYF; DNA: TGTGCCAGCAGCGTAGCTACCCAACCCGGAAACACCATATATTTT
length: 15; J: TRBJ2-7; size: many; D: TRBD1; V: TRBV29-1; CDR3: CSVDTGTGKDYEQYF; DNA: TGCAGCGTGGATACCGGGACAGGGAAGGATTACGAGCAGTACTTC
length: 12; J: TRBJ2-1; size: -; D: -; V: TRBV19; CDR3: CASAEVHNEQFF; DNA: TGTGCCAGCGCCGAGGTTCACAATGAGCAGTTCTTC
length: 12; J: TRBJ2-4; size: many; D: TRBD1; V: TRBV5-1; CDR3: CAAQGAHDIQYF; DNA: TGCGCCGCGCAGGGGGCGCACGACATTCAGTACTTC
length: 15; J: TRBJ1-2; size: many; D: TRBD1; V: TRBV12-3/TRBV12-4; CDR3: CASSDRTGAGYGYTF; DNA: TGTGCCAGCAGTGACCGCACAGGGGCCGGCTATGGCTACACCTTC
length: 16; J: TRBJ2-3; size: few; D: -; V: TRBV7-9; CDR3: CASSLDGGSGGDTQYF; DNA: TGTGCCAGCAGCTTAGATGGAGGGAGCGGAGGAGATACGCAGTATTTT
length: 16; J: TRBJ2-1; size: few; D: TRBD2; V: TRBV18; CDR3: CASSPPRLAGQNEQFF; DNA: TGTGCCAGCTCACCACCGCGTCTAGCGGGTCAAAATGAGCAGTTCTTC
length: 14; J: TRBJ2-1; size: -; D: TRBD1; V: TRBV11-1; CDR3: CASSLGTGSNEQFF; DNA: TGTGCCAGCAGCTTAGGGACAGGGAGTAATGAGCAGTTCTTC
length: 14; J: TRBJ2-7; size: few; D: -; V: TRBV11-2; CDR3: CASSLTGFSYEQYF; DNA: TGTGCCAGCAGCTTGACAGGTTTCTCCTACGAGCAGTACTTC
length: 16; J: TRBJ2-1; size: -; D: -; V: TRBV19; CDR3: CASSIVPVSSYNEQFF; DNA: TGTGCCAGTAGTATTGTCCCCGTCTCTTCCTACAATGAGCAGTTCTTC
length: 15; J: TRBJ1-1; size: many; D: -; V: TRBV11-2; CDR3: CASSLGIGVDTEAFF; DNA: TGTGCCAGCAGCTTAGGTATAGGGGTGGACACTGAAGCTTTCTTT
length: 16; J: TRBJ1-3; size: -; D: -; V: TRBV15; CDR3: CATSGPPGVGGNTIYF; DNA: TGTGCCACCAGCGGACCGCCCGGGGTTGGAGGTAACACCATATATTTT
length: 15; J: TRBJ1-4; size: many; D: -; V: TRBV30; CDR3: CAWSVKTVLNEKLFF; DNA: TGTGCCTGGAGTGTGAAAACAGTACTTAATGAAAAACTGTTTTTT
length: 11; J: TRBJ1-2; size: many; D: -; V: TRBV7-8; CDR3: CASSRGRGYTF; DNA: TGTGCCAGCAGTAGGGGCCGCGGCTACACCTTC
length: 18; J: TRBJ1-2; size: many; D: TRBD1; V: TRBV27; CDR3: CASISGQGATGPLSGYTF; DNA: TGTGCCAGCATTTCGGGACAGGGGGCGACCGGCCCTCTCTCTGGCTACACCTTC
length: 15; J: TRBJ2-1; size: few; D: TRBD2; V: TRBV4-2; CDR3: CASSQFLADYNEQFF; DNA: TGTGCCAGCAGCCAGTTCCTAGCGGACTACAATGAGCAGTTCTTC
length: 17; J: TRBJ2-1; size: few; D: TRBD2; V: TRBV24-1; CDR3: CATSENFSGGAGDEQFF; DNA: TGTGCCACCAGTGAAAATTTCAGCGGGGGGGCCGGGGATGAGCAGTTCTTC
length: 16; J: TRBJ2-1; size: -; D: TRBD2; V: TRBV5-1; CDR3: CASSLTTSGGAGEQFF; DNA: TGCGCCAGCAGCTTGACGACTAGCGGGGGGGCCGGAGAGCAGTTCTTC
length: 17; J: TRBJ2-2; size: once; D: TRBD2; V: TRBV6-1; CDR3: CASSRGLAGGLAGELFF; DNA: TGTGCCAGCAGCCGGGGACTAGCGGGGGGGCTGGCCGGGGAGCTGTTTTTT
length: 15; J: TRBJ1-2; size: few; D: TRBD1; V: TRBV30; CDR3: CAWRSDRGANYGYTF; DNA: TGTGCCTGGAGGTCCGACAGGGGTGCTAACTATGGCTACACCTTC
length: 15; J: TRBJ2-3; size: many; D: TRBD1; V: TRBV11-2; CDR3: CASSSPGTAPDTQYF; DNA: TGTGCCAGCAGCTCCCCCGGGACAGCGCCAGATACGCAGTATTTT
length: 17; J: TRBJ2-3; size: few; D: -; V: TRBV20-1; CDR3: CSARDLEYRLSTDTQYF; DNA: TGCAGTGCTAGAGATCTAGAGTACAGGCTAAGCACAGATACGCAGTATTTT
length: 14; J: TRBJ2-3; size: many; D: TRBD2; V: TRBV7-3; CDR3: CASSLSGSWDTQYF; DNA: TGTGCCAGCAGCTTAAGCGGGAGCTGGGATACGCAGTATTTT
length: 15; J: TRBJ2-7; size: many; D: TRBD1; V: TRBV10-3; CDR3: CAISALPGQGNEQYF; DNA: TGTGCCATCAGTGCTCTTCCGGGACAGGGTAACGAGCAGTACTTC
length: 14; J: TRBJ1-6; size: many; D: -; V: TRBV12-3/TRBV12-4; CDR3: CASTLMGYNSPLHF; DNA: TGTGCCAGCACCCTTATGGGCTATAATTCACCCCTCCACTTT